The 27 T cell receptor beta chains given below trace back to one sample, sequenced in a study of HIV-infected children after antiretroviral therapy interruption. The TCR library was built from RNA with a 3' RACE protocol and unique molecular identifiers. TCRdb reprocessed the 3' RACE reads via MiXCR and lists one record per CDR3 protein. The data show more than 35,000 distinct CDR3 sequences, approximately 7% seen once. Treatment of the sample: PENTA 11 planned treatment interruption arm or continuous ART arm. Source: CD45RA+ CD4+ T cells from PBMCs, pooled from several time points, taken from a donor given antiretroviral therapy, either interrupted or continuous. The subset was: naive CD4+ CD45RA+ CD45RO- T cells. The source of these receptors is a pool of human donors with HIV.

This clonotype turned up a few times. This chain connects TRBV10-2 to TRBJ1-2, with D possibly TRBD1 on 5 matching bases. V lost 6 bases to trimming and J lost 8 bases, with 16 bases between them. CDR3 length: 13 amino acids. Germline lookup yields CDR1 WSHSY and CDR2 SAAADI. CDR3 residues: CASSPGTSRGYTF. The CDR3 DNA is TGCGCCAGCAGCCCCGGGACGTCCCGGGGCTACACCTTC.

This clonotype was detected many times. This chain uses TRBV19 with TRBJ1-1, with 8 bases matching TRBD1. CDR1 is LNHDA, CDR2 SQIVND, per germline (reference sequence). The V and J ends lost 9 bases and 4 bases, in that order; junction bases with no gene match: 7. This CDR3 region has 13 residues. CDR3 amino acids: CASLGQGRTEAFF. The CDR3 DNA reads TGTGCCAGCCTTGGACAGGGACGCACTGAAGCTTTCTTT. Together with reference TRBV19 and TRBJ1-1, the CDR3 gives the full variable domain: DGGITQSPKYLFRKEGQNVTLSCEQNLNHDAMYWYRQDPGQGLRLIYYSQIVNDFQKGDIAEGYSVSREKKESFPLTVTSAQKNPTAFYLCASLGQGRTEAFFGQGTRLTVV.

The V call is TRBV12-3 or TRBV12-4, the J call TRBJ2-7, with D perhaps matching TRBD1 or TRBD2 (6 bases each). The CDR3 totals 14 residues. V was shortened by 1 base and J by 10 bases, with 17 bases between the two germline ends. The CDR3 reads CASSLVGGYRAQYF. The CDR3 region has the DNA TGTGCCAGCAGTTTAGTCGGAGGGTACAGGGCCCAGTACTTC.

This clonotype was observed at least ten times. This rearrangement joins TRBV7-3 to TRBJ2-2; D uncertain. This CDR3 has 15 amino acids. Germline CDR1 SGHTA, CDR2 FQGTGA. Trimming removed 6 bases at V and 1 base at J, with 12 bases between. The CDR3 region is CASSSHRQNTGELFF. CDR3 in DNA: TGTGCCAGCAGTAGTCACCGACAGAACACCGGGGAGCTGTTTTTT.

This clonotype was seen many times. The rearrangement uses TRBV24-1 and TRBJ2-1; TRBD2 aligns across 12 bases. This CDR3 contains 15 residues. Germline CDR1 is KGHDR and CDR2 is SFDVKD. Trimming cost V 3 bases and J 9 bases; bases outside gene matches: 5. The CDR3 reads CATSDPSGRAGEQFF. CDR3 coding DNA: TGTGCCACCAGTGATCCTAGCGGGAGGGCGGGTGAGCAGTTCTTC.

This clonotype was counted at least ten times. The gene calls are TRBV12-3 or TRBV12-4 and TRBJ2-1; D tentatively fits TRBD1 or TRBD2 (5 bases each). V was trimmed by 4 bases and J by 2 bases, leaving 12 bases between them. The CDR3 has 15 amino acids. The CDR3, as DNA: TGTGCCAGCAGTTCGAGGGGAGTCGCCTACAATGAGCAGTTCTTC. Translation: CASSSRGVAYNEQFF.

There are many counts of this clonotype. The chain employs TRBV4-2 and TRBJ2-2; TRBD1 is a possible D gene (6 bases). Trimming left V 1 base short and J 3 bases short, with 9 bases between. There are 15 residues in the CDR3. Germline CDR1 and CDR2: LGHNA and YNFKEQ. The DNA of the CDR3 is TGTGCCAGCAGCCAAGGAGAGGGGGACACCGGGGAGCTGTTTTTT. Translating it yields CASSQGEGDTGELFF.

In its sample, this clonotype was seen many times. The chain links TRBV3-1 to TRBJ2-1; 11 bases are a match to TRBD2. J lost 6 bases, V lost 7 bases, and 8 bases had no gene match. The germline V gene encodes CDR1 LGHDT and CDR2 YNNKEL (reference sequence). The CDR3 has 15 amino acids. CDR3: CASTVGGTSGNEQFF. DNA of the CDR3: TGTGCCAGCACCGTAGGAGGGACTAGCGGCAATGAGCAGTTCTTC.

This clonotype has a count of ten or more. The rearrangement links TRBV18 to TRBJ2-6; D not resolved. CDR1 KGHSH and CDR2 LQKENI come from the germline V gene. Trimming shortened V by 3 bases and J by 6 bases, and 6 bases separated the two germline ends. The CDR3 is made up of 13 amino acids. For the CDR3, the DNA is TGTGCCAGCTCACCCCTAGAGGCCAACGTCCTGACTTTC. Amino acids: CASSPLEANVLTF.

DNA of the CDR3: TGTGCCAGCAGCACACGAGTAGCAGGGGCTGGAGCTTTCTTT. The encoded protein is CASSTRVAGAGAFF. This rearrangement joins TRBV7-2 to TRBJ1-1, with a possible D match to TRBD1 (6 bases). The CDR3 is made up of 14 amino acids. Trimming stripped 5 bases from V and 10 bases from J, with 20 bases between. Germline-derived CDR1 and CDR2 are SGHTA and FQGNSA.

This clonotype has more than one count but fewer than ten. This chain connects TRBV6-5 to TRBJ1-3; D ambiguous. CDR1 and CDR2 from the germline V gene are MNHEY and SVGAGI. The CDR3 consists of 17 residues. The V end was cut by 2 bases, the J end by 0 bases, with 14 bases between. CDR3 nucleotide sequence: TGTGCCAGCAGTTACGCGAGCCCTGGCAACTCTGGAAACACCATATATTTT. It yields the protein CASSYASPGNSGNTIYF.

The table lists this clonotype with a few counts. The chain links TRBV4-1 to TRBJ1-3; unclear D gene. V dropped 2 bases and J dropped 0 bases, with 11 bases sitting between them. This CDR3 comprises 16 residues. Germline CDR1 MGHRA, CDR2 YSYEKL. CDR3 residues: CASSQPRRDSGNTIYF. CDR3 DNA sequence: TGCGCCAGCAGCCAACCTAGACGTGACTCTGGAAACACCATATATTTT.

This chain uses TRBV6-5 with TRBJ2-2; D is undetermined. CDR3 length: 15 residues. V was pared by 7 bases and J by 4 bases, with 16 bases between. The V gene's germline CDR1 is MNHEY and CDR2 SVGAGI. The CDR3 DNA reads TGTGCCAGCACAATAGACGCAATGGGCACCGGGGAGCTGTTTTTT. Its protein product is CASTIDAMGTGELFF.

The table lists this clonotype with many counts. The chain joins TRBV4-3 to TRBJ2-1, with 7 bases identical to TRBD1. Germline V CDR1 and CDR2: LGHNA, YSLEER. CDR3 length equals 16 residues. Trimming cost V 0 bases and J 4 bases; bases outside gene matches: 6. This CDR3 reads CASSQETDRRYNEQFF. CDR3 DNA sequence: TGCGCCAGCAGCCAAGAAACGGACAGGAGATACAATGAGCAGTTCTTC.

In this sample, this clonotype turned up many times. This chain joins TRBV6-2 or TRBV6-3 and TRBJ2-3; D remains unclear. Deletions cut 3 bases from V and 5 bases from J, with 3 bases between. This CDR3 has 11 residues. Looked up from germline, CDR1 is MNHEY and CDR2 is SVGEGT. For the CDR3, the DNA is TGTGCCAGCAGTTATGGAGATACGCAGTATTTT. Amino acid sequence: CASSYGDTQYF.

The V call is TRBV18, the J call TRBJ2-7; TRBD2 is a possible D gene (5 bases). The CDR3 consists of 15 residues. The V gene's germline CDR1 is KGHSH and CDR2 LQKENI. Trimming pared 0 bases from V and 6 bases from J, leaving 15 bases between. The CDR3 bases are TGTGCCAGCTCACCACCAGTAAGAGGGTCAGGCGAGCAGTACTTC. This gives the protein CASSPPVRGSGEQYF.

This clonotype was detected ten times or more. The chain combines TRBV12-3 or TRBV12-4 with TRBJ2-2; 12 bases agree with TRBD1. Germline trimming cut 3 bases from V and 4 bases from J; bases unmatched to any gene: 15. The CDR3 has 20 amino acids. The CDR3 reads CASSFGTLRDRGPSTGELFF. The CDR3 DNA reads TGTGCCAGCAGTTTTGGGACCTTAAGGGACAGGGGGCCAAGCACCGGGGAGCTGTTTTTT.

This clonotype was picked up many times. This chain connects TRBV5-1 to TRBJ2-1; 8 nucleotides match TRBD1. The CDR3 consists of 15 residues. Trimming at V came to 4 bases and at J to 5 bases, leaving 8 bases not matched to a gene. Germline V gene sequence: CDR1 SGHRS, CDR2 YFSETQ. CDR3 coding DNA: TGCGCCAGCAGCCCCCAGGGGGCAGGACACAATGAGCAGTTCTTC. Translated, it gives CASSPQGAGHNEQFF. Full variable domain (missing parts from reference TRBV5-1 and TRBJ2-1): KAGVTQTPRYLIKTRGQQVTLSCSPISGHRSVSWYQQTPGQGLQFLFEYFSETQRNKGNFPGRFSGRQFSNSRSEMNVSTLELGDSALYLCASSPQGAGHNEQFFGPGTRLTVL.

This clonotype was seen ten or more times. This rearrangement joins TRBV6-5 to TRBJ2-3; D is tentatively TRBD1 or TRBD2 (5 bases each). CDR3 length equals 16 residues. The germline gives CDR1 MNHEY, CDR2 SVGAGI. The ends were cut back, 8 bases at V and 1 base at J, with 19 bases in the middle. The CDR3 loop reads CASAGGRGKGTDTQYF. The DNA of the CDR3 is TGTGCCAGCGCTGGGGGTCGGGGTAAAGGCACAGATACGCAGTATTTT.

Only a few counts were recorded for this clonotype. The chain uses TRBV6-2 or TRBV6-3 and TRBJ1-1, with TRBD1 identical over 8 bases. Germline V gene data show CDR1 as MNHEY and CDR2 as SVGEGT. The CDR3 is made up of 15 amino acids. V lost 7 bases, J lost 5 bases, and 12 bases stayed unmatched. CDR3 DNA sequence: TGTGCCAGCATCCACCCCCGGACAGGGTTTACTGAAGCTTTCTTT. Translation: CASIHPRTGFTEAFF.

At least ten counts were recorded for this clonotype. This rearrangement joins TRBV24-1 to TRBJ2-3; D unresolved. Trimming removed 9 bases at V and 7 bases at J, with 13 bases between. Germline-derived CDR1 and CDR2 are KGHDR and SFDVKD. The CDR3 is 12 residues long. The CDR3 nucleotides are TGTGCCACCTCGCAAATTCGGCATACGCAGTATTTT. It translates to CATSQIRHTQYF.

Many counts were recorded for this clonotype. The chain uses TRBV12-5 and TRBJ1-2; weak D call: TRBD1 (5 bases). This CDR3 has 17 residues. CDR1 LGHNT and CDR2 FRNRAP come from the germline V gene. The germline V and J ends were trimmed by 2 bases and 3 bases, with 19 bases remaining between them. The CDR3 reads CASGLLPGLYVDYGYTF. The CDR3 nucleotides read TGTGCTAGTGGTTTGCTCCCGGGACTTTACGTAGACTATGGCTACACCTTC.

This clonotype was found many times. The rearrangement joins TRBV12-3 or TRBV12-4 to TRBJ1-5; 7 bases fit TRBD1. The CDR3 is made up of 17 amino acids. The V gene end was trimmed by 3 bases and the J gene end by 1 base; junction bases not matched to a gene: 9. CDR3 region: CASSFRDRINSNQPQHF. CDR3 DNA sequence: TGTGCCAGCAGTTTCAGGGACAGAATAAACAGCAATCAGCCCCAGCATTTT.

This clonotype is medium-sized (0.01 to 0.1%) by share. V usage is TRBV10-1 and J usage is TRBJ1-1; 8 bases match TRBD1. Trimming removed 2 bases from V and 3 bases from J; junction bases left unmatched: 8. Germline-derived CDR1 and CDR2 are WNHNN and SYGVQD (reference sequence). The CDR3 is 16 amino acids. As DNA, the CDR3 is TGCGCCAGCAGTGAGGACGACAGGGGAAGGGACACTGAAGCTTTCTTT. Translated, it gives CASSEDDRGRDTEAFF.

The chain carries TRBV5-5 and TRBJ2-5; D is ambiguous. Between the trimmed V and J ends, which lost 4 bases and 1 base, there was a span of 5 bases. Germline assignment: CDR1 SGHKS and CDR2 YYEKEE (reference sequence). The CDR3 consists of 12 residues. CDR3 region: CASSRFQETQYF. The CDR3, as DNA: TGTGCCAGCAGCCGGTTCCAAGAGACCCAGTACTTC.

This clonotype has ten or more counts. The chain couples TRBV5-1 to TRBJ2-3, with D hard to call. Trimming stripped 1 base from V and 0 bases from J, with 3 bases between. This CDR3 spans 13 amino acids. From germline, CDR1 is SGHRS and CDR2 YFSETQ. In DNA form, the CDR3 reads TGCGCCAGCAGCTTGCCTAGCACAGATACGCAGTATTTT. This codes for CASSLPSTDTQYF. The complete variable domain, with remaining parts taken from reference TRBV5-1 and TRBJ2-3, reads KAGVTQTPRYLIKTRGQQVTLSCSPISGHRSVSWYQQTPGQGLQFLFEYFSETQRNKGNFPGRFSGRQFSNSRSEMNVSTLELGDSALYLCASSLPSTDTQYFGPGTRLTVL.

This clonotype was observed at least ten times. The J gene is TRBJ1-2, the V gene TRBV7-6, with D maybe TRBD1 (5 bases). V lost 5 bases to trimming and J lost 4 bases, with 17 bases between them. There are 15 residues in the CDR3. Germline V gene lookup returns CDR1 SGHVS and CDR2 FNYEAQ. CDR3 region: CASSPGSGTPYGYTF. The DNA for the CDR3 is TGTGCCAGCAGCCCTGGGTCCGGGACGCCCTATGGCTACACCTTC. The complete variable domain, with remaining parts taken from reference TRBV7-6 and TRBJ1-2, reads GAGVSQSPRYKVTKRGQDVALRCDPISGHVSLYWYRQALGQGPEFLTYFNYEAQQDKSGLPNDRFSAERPEGSISTLTIQRTEQRDSAMYRCASSPGSGTPYGYTFGSGTRLTVV.